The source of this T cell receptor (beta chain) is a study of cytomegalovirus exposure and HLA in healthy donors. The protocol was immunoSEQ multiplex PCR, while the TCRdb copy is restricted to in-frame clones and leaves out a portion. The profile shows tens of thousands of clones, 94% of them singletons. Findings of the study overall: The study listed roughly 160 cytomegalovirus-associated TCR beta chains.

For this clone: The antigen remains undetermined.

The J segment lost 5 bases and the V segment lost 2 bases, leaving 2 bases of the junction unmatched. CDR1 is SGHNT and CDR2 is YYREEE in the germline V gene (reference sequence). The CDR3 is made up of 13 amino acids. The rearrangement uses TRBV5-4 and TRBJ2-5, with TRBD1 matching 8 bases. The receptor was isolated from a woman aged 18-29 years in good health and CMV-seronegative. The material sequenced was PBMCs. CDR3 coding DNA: TGTGCCAGCAGCTTAACAGGGGGGGAGACCCAGTACTTC. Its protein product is CASSLTGGETQYF.